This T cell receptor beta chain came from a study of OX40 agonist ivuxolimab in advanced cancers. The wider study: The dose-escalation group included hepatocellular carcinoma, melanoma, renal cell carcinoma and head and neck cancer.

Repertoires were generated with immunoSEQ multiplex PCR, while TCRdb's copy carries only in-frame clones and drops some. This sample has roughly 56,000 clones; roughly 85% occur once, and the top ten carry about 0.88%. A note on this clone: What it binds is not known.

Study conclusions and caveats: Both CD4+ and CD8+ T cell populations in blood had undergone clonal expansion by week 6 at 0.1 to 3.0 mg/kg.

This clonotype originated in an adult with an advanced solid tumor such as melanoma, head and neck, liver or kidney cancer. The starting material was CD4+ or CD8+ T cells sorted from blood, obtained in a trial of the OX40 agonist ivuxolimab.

For the CDR3, the DNA is TGTGCCAGCAGCGCCACTCTAGCGGGAGGTCAAGAGACCCAGTACTTC. The encoded protein is CASSATLAGGQETQYF. The rearrangement joins TRBV9 to TRBJ2-5, with 11 bases matching TRBD2. V was clipped by 3 bases and J by 2 bases; unmatched bases: 6. The CDR3 totals 16 residues. The germline V gene has CDR1 SGDLS and CDR2 YYNGEE.